The subject of this entry is one T cell receptor (beta chain). This specimen comes from a study of T cell repertoires in cytomegalovirus infection. Germline CDR1 MDHEN, CDR2 SYDVKM. The CDR3 consists of 11 residues. V shed 5 bases and J shed 9 bases, with 11 bases lying between them. MiXCR, run by TCRdb on the reads, gives a single entry per CDR3 protein. The table lists about 200,000 distinct CDR3 sequences, approximately 9.6% of them singletons. The clonotype was recovered from a human donor in good health (CMV status not recorded). Some clones in this sample may be carry-over from other donors' samples. Sequenced input: PBMCs. The rearrangement links TRBV28 to TRBJ2-7; the D is unclear. In DNA, the CDR3 is TGTGCCAGCAGTCTTTCATTGGGGCAGTACTTC. It encodes CASSLSLGQYF.